Presented here are 29 T cell receptor beta chains from one specimen sequenced in a study of shared clonotypes between healthy human individuals. Sequencing was performed with immunoSEQ multiplex PCR; in TCRdb, only in-frame clones are kept and a portion is missing. Of more than 2,000,000 clones in the sample, more than 80% were seen once. What was sequenced was naive CD4+ T cells sorted from blood. Subset here: CD45RA+ positively selected. These receptors originate from a man younger than 35 in good health.

The chain is built from TRBV18 and TRBJ2-5; 7 bases fit TRBD1. CDR3 length: 16 residues. Losses at the gene ends were 3 bases for V and 3 bases for J; bases not matched to a gene: 10. CDR1 is KGHSH, CDR2 LQKENI, per germline. The CDR3 DNA is TGTGCCAGCTCACCTTTGTTACAGGGGAGTGAAGAGACCCAGTACTTC. Translation: CASSPLLQGSEETQYF.

The J gene is TRBJ1-3, the V gene TRBV5-5, with no clear D. CDR3 size: 15 residues. CDR1 SGHKS and CDR2 YYEKEE come from the germline V gene (reference sequence). The V gene lost 0 bases and the J gene lost 3 bases, with 10 bases spanning the gap. The CDR3 nucleotides are TGTGCCAGCAGCTTGGGAGGCGCGGGTGGAAACACCATATATTTT. It yields the protein CASSLGGAGGNTIYF.

The chain combines TRBV11-3 with TRBJ2-7; the match to TRBD1 covers 9 bases. In germline, CDR1 is SGHNT, CDR2 YENEEA. J was trimmed by 5 bases and V by 5 bases; bases with no gene match: 7. The CDR3 is 14 amino acids. CDR3 loop: CASSAQGQGDEQYF. Here the CDR3 DNA reads TGTGCCAGCAGCGCCCAGGGACAGGGTGACGAGCAGTACTTC.

Worth noting for this clone: Other DNA sequences in this specimen translate into the identical CDR3. This chain connects TRBV7-2 to TRBJ1-4; D possibly corresponds to TRBD1 (6 bases). V gave up 4 bases and J gave up 7 bases, with 13 bases separating them. CDR3 size: 14 residues. CDR1 is SGHTA and CDR2 is FQGNSA in the germline V gene. CDR3 sequence: CASSSGTRSEKLFF. The CDR3 DNA reads TGTGCCAGCAGCTCCGGGACACGGAGTGAAAAACTGTTTTTT.

CDR3 sequence reads: CASTPSRQNWGGYTF. The CDR3 DNA sequence: TGTGCCAGCACACCTTCGCGACAAAACTGGGGTGGCTACACCTTC. V is TRBV27 and J is TRBJ1-2, with D unresolved. V was trimmed by 7 bases and J by 7 bases, leaving 22 bases between them. The CDR3 contains 15 residues. In germline, CDR1 is MNHEY, CDR2 SMNVEV (reference sequence).

The J gene is TRBJ1-2, the V gene TRBV6-4, with 7 bases matching TRBD1. Germline CDR1 is MRHNA and CDR2 is SNTAGT. The CDR3 contains 14 residues. J lost 4 bases, V lost 6 bases, and 8 bases had no gene match. In DNA form, the CDR3 reads TGTGCCAGCAGGGCCGGGACAGCCGGCTATGGCTACACCTTC. The encoded protein is CASRAGTAGYGYTF.

In this sample, this clone turned up once. The V and J genes are TRBV11-2 and TRBJ1-1; TRBD1 agrees at 9 bases. Per the germline V gene, CDR1 is SGHAT and CDR2 is FQNNGV. This CDR3 is 15 amino acids long. Trimming removed 5 bases from V and 2 bases from J; junction bases left unmatched: 6. Here the CDR3 reads CASSATGGRNTEAFF. As DNA, the CDR3 is TGTGCCAGCAGCGCAACAGGGGGCCGAAACACTGAAGCTTTCTTT.

The CDR3 region has the DNA TGTGCCAGCAGGAAAGAAGCTCTGGAGACCCAGTACTTC. Amino acid sequence: CASRKEALETQYF. The rearrangement uses TRBV6-1 and TRBJ2-5; D not certain. The V gene lost 6 bases and the J gene lost 5 bases, with 13 bases spanning the gap. The CDR3 loop spans 13 amino acids. CDR1 is MNHNS and CDR2 is SASEGT in the germline V gene.

This chain joins TRBV7-2 and TRBJ1-6; the D is unclear. CDR3 size: 17 residues. V shed 1 base and J shed 7 bases, with 17 bases lying between them. The germline V gene has CDR1 SGHTA and CDR2 FQGNSA. In nucleotides, the CDR3 is TGTGCCAGCAGCTTAGAACCCCTTGTCCTTCCAAATTCACCCCTCCACTTT. Translating it yields CASSLEPLVLPNSPLHF.

Worth noting for this clone: Different DNA sequences within this sample yield the same CDR3. The chain has TRBV5-4 and TRBJ2-5; TRBD2 matches 11 bases. This CDR3 has 16 amino acids. Germline-derived CDR1 and CDR2 are SGHNT and YYREEE (reference sequence). With V trimmed by 0 bases and J by 2 bases, 3 bases remained unmatched. In DNA, the CDR3 is TGTGCCAGCAGCTTGGCTCTAGCGGGGGGACAAGAGACCCAGTACTTC. Its protein is CASSLALAGGQETQYF.

Of note for this clone: Within the sample, other DNA sequences also encode this same CDR3. This chain uses TRBV6-5 with TRBJ1-1, with 10 bases matching TRBD1. Germline CDR1 reads MNHEY; CDR2 reads SVGAGI. V shed 5 bases, J shed 1 base, and the junction held 4 bases outside the gene matches. This CDR3 is 15 amino acids long. Written as DNA, the CDR3 is TGTGCCAGCAGTCCACGGGACAGGGGGAACACTGAAGCTTTCTTT. It codes for CASSPRDRGNTEAFF.

V is TRBV5-1 and J is TRBJ1-1; D gene unclear. Germline CDR1 and CDR2: SGHRS and YFSETQ. The ends were cut back, 0 bases at V and 7 bases at J, with 7 bases in the middle. The CDR3 is made up of 12 amino acids. The CDR3 here is CASSLVGYEAFF. The CDR3 bases are TGCGCCAGCAGCTTGGTAGGGTATGAAGCTTTCTTT.

The count of this clone is one. The V gene is TRBV15, the J gene TRBJ2-7; 9 positions match TRBD2. Germline V gives CDR1 LNHNV, CDR2 YYDKDF (reference sequence). Trimming cost V 1 base and J 5 bases; bases outside gene matches: 9. The CDR3 contains 16 residues. The CDR3 DNA sequence: TGTGCCACCAGCAGAGGCCTAGGGGCGGGAGGGGACGAGCAGTACTTC. Translated, it gives CATSRGLGAGGDEQYF.

With regard to this clone: The same CDR3 is also encoded by other DNA sequences in this sample. The V and J genes are TRBV5-1 and TRBJ2-3; 8 bases are a match to TRBD2. Germline CDR1 SGHRS, CDR2 YFSETQ. V lost 6 bases to trimming and J lost 0 bases; unmatched junction nucleotides: 3. This CDR3 has 14 amino acids. CDR3: CASTSGGSTDTQYF. In DNA, the CDR3 is TGCGCCAGCACCAGCGGGGGCAGCACAGATACGCAGTATTTT.

The chain employs TRBV19 and TRBJ2-1; perhaps TRBD2 as D (6 bases). Germline CDR1 and CDR2: LNHDA and SQIVND (reference sequence). The ends were cut back, 5 bases at V and 6 bases at J, with 14 bases in the middle. The CDR3 spans 14 residues. The CDR3 sequence is CASSAEDGSNEQFF. CDR3 coding DNA: TGTGCCAGTAGTGCCGAAGACGGGAGCAATGAGCAGTTCTTC.

The table lists this clone with a count of one. V usage is TRBV2 and J usage is TRBJ1-6; D remains unclear. This CDR3 spans 15 amino acids. Looked up from germline, CDR1 is SNHLY and CDR2 is FYNNEI. The V end lost 6 bases, the J end lost 0 bases, and 9 bases lay between the germline ends. CDR3 sequence: CASRLQSSYNSPLHF. DNA of the CDR3: TGTGCCAGCAGGCTCCAGAGCTCCTATAATTCACCCCTCCACTTT.

The chain links TRBV13 to TRBJ1-2; D is undetermined. Trimming shortened V by 4 bases and J by 4 bases, and 13 bases separated the two germline ends. The CDR3 covers 14 residues. Germline V gene data show CDR1 as PRHDT and CDR2 as FYEKMQ (reference sequence). The CDR3 region is CASSSQLGFYGYTF. In nucleotides, the CDR3 is TGTGCCAGCAGCTCCCAGTTAGGTTTCTATGGCTACACCTTC.

The chain couples TRBV28 to TRBJ1-5; 8 bases align to TRBD1. The CDR3 contains 15 residues. Germline V lookup: CDR1 MDHEN, CDR2 SYDVKM. With 10 bases clipped from V and 0 bases from J, the junction kept 8 bases outside the gene matches. For the CDR3, the DNA is TGTGCCACCATTACAGGGGGAATTAGCAATCAGCCCCAGCATTTT. Translated, it gives CATITGGISNQPQHF.

The V gene is TRBV11-2, the J gene TRBJ2-1; 7 bases are a match to TRBD2. V shed 4 bases and J 7 bases; nucleotides not matched to a gene: 10. This CDR3 is built from 15 residues. Germline CDR1 and CDR2: SGHAT and FQNNGV. In nucleotides, the CDR3 is TGTGCCAGCAGCTCCGTGGGGGGAGGGCCAAATGAGCAGTTCTTC. Translated: CASSSVGGGPNEQFF.

Turning to this clone: The sample contains more than one DNA sequence encoding this CDR3. V usage is TRBV7-9 and J usage is TRBJ2-7; 13 bases align to TRBD2. The CDR3 is 15 amino acids. The germline V gene encodes CDR1 SEHNR and CDR2 FQNEAQ (reference sequence). J lost 3 bases, V lost 4 bases, and 3 bases had no gene match. CDR3 sequence: CASSSRTSGSYEQYF. In nucleotides, the CDR3 is TGTGCCAGCAGCTCAAGGACTAGCGGGAGCTACGAGCAGTACTTC.

This chain connects TRBV28 to TRBJ1-1; D is ambiguous. Germline V lookup: CDR1 MDHEN, CDR2 SYDVKM. The germline V and J ends were trimmed by 6 bases and 1 base, with 9 bases remaining between them. The CDR3 spans 13 residues. This CDR3 is CASSLSWNTEAFF. In DNA, the CDR3 is TGTGCCAGCAGCCTCAGTTGGAACACTGAAGCTTTCTTT.

For this clone: The sample carries other DNA sequences with the same CDR3. The chain couples TRBV19 to TRBJ1-1; D might be TRBD1 (5 bases). The CDR3 consists of 14 residues. Trimming shortened V by 5 bases and J by 1 base, and 11 bases separated the two germline ends. Germline V lookup: CDR1 LNHDA, CDR2 SQIVND (reference sequence). CDR3 residues: CASSPLDRNTEAFF. CDR3 bases: TGTGCCAGTAGTCCGCTTGACAGGAACACTGAAGCTTTCTTT.

The chain uses TRBV19 and TRBJ2-1; 7 nucleotides agree with TRBD1. Per the germline V gene, CDR1 is LNHDA and CDR2 is SQIVND (reference sequence). V dropped 4 bases and J dropped 3; count of bases not matched to a gene: 3. This CDR3 region has 14 residues. The CDR3 DNA follows: TGTGCCAGTAGTAAGGGACAGAACTACAATGAGCAGTTCTTC. It yields the protein CASSKGQNYNEQFF. The entire variable domain, with the rest obtained from reference TRBV19 and TRBJ2-1, is as follows: DGGITQSPKYLFRKEGQNVTLSCEQNLNHDAMYWYRQDPGQGLRLIYYSQIVNDFQKGDIAEGYSVSREKKESFPLTVTSAQKNPTAFYLCASSKGQNYNEQFFGPGTRLTVL.

This clone was recorded only once. This chain joins TRBV28 and TRBJ2-7; TRBD1 matches 7 bases. The length of the CDR3 is 16 residues. The ends lost 3 bases at V and 1 base at J; junction bases unmatched: 9. CDR1 MDHEN and CDR2 SYDVKM come from the germline V gene. The CDR3 nucleotides are TGTGCCAGCAGTTTCGGAAGGGGGCGCGGGTCCTACGAGCAGTACTTC. It codes for CASSFGRGRGSYEQYF.

J is TRBJ2-5 and V is TRBV10-1; 11 nucleotides line up with TRBD2. The V gene end was trimmed by 6 bases and the J gene end by 4 bases; junction bases not matched to a gene: 7. The CDR3 runs 15 residues. The germline gives CDR1 WNHNN, CDR2 SYGVQD (reference sequence). The CDR3 DNA sequence: TGCGCCAGCAGCGCAAACGGACTAGCGGGAGAGACCCAGTACTTC. Its translation is CASSANGLAGETQYF.

The chain has TRBV5-1 and TRBJ2-1; D is possibly TRBD2 (5 bases). This CDR3 has 14 amino acids. Trimming cost V 1 base and J 5 bases, with 10 bases left between them. CDR1 is SGHRS, CDR2 YFSETQ, per germline. CDR3 in DNA: TGCGCCAGCAGCTTGACCACTAGTAACAATGAGCAGTTCTTC. Encoded protein: CASSLTTSNNEQFF.

CDR3 sequence (DNA): TGTGCCAGCAGCATCTCGAGCTCCTACGAGCAGTACTTC. It specifies CASSISSSYEQYF. This sequence joins TRBV5-4 and TRBJ2-7; D call uncertain. Germline loops: CDR1 SGHNT, CDR2 YYREEE (reference sequence). The CDR3 has 13 residues. The ends were cut back, 4 bases at V and 0 bases at J, with 8 bases in the middle. Full variable domain (remainder filled in from reference TRBV5-4 and TRBJ2-7): ETGVTQSPTHLIKTRGQQVTLRCSSQSGHNTVSWYQQALGQGPQFIFQYYREEENGRGNFPPRFSGLQFPNYSSELNVNALELDDSALYLCASSISSSYEQYFGPGTRLTVT.

The rearrangement joins TRBV5-4 to TRBJ2-5; D call uncertain. Germline CDR1 and CDR2: SGHNT and YYREEE (reference sequence). The CDR3 is 14 amino acids. Trimming shortened V by 0 bases and J by 1 base, and 7 bases separated the two germline ends. In nucleotides, the CDR3 is TGTGCCAGCAGCTTGGGGCGCTTCCAAGAGACCCAGTACTTC. Its protein is CASSLGRFQETQYF.

The genes are TRBV10-3 and TRBJ2-2, with TRBD1 identical over 9 bases. After removal of 5 bases from V and 1 base from J, the junction contained 5 bases not matched to a gene. Germline loops: CDR1 ENHRY, CDR2 SYGVKD. The CDR3 runs 16 residues. CDR3: CAISSLGQGNTGELFF. CDR3 nucleotide sequence: TGTGCCATCAGTAGTTTGGGACAGGGGAACACCGGGGAGCTGTTTTTT.